The rows below give T cell receptor beta chains drawn from one sample of a study of blood T cell repertoires in COVID-19. Method: immunoSEQ multiplex PCR; TCRdb's copy keeps in-frame clones and lacks some. The data contain 310,000 or so clones, roughly 90% of them singletons. Material for sequencing was PBMCs or T cells enriched from blood (not recorded which). These TCRs come from a woman in her late teens or twenties with acute COVID-19. The CDR3 runs from the conserved cysteine through the conserved F or W. D genes are given only for firm matches. Not all rows give a size; the values are once, few, many and, for expanded clones, a class.

V gene	D gene	clone size	J gene	CDR3 protein	CDR3 DNA
TRBV7-8	.	.	TRBJ1-4	CASGGLPTNEKLFF	TGTGCCAGCGGGGGGTTGCCAACTAATGAAAAACTGTTTTTT
TRBV5-4	.	.	TRBJ1-2	CASSPRGGANYGYTF	TGTGCCAGCAGCCCCCGCGGGGGAGCTAACTATGGCTACACCTTC
TRBV18	TRBD1	once	TRBJ2-7	CASSQSGQGREQYF	TGTGCCAGCTCACAGTCCGGACAGGGTAGGGAGCAGTACTTC
TRBV15	.	once	TRBJ2-1	CATSSPNEQFF	TGTGCCACCAGCAGTCCTAATGAGCAGTTCTTC
TRBV30	TRBD2	.	TRBJ2-7	CAWSVRSGGEQYF	TGTGCCTGGAGTGTAAGAAGCGGGGGGGAGCAGTACTTC
TRBV7-2	.	.	TRBJ1-4	CASSLSPRTNEKLFF	TGTGCCAGCAGCTTATCGCCGAGAACTAATGAAAAACTGTTTTTT
TRBV6-2/TRBV6-3	.	.	TRBJ2-1	CASSYWRVGRGDEQFF	TGTGCCAGCAGTTACTGGCGGGTTGGTCGGGGAGATGAGCAGTTCTTC
TRBV7-9	TRBD1	.	TRBJ1-5	CASSRGGTGANQPQHF	TGTGCCAGCAGCCGTGGTGGGACAGGGGCCAATCAGCCCCAGCATTTT
TRBV7-3	.	.	TRBJ2-1	CASSLTYEGEQFF	TGTGCCAGCAGCTTAACTTACGAGGGTGAGCAGTTCTTC
TRBV7-9	TRBD2	.	TRBJ2-4	CASSNPGGHIQYF	TGTGCCAGCAGCAACCCGGGGGGGCACATTCAGTACTTC
TRBV6-6	.	.	TRBJ2-7	CATAPQGYEQYF	TGTGCCACCGCCCCCCAGGGATACGAGCAGTACTTC
TRBV2	TRBD1	.	TRBJ1-1	CASKYILRGRNTEAFF	TGTGCCAGCAAATATATTCTCAGGGGGCGGAACACTGAAGCTTTCTTT
TRBV11-2	.	.	TRBJ1-1	CASSPQTGNTEAFF	TGTGCCAGCAGCCCCCAGACAGGGAACACTGAAGCTTTCTTT
TRBV4-3	TRBD2	.	TRBJ2-1	CASSQGLRRLAVNNEQFF	TGCGCCAGCAGCCAAGGGTTGCGTCGACTAGCGGTCAACAATGAGCAGTTCTTC
TRBV10-3	TRBD1	.	TRBJ1-5	CAIKGSGGSNQPQHF	TGTGCCATCAAAGGTTCAGGGGGAAGCAATCAGCCCCAGCATTTT
TRBV6-5	.	.	TRBJ2-5	CASSYGRGQETQYF	TGTGCCAGCAGTTACGGTAGGGGTCAGGAGACCCAGTACTTC
TRBV6-2/TRBV6-3	TRBD2	.	TRBJ2-2	CASSFKAGVYTGELFF	TGTGCCAGCAGTTTCAAAGCGGGAGTCTACACCGGGGAGCTGTTTTTT
TRBV4-3	.	.	TRBJ2-7	CASSQEGRDTDEQYF	TGCGCCAGCAGCCAAGAGGGACGGGACACCGACGAGCAGTACTTC
TRBV25-1	.	.	TRBJ2-6	CASSAAGSGANVLTF	TGTGCCAGCAGTGCGGCGGGCTCTGGGGCCAACGTCCTGACTTTC
TRBV3-1/TRBV3-2	.	.	TRBJ2-2	CASSQTRWELFF	TGTGCCAGCAGCCAAACTAGGTGGGAGCTGTTTTTT
TRBV6-5	TRBD2	.	TRBJ2-1	CASFSGTSGSSEQFF	TGTGCCAGCTTCTCCGGGACTAGCGGGAGCTCTGAGCAGTTCTTC
TRBV18	.	.	TRBJ2-1	CASSLGTAYNEQFF	TGTGCCAGCTCACTGGGGACTGCTTACAATGAGCAGTTCTTC
TRBV6-5	.	few	TRBJ1-6	CASSYMGRNSPLHF	TGTGCCAGCAGTTACATGGGCAGAAATTCACCCCTCCACTTT
TRBV30	TRBD1	.	TRBJ1-6	CAWSGQGGSSYNSPLHF	TGTGCCTGGAGTGGACAGGGGGGAAGCTCCTATAATTCACCCCTCCACTTT
TRBV18	TRBD1	.	TRBJ2-7	CASSRATGQGAYEQYF	TGTGCCAGCTCACGGGCGACGGGACAGGGGGCCTACGAGCAGTACTTC
TRBV19	TRBD1	.	TRBJ1-5	CASSMGRGQGNQPQHF	TGTGCCAGTAGTATGGGAAGGGGGCAAGGCAATCAGCCCCAGCATTTT
TRBV28	TRBD1	.	TRBJ1-4	CASSPGGAWEKLFF	TGTGCCAGCAGCCCAGGGGGCGCCTGGGAAAAACTGTTTTTT
TRBV27	TRBD1	once	TRBJ1-2	CASRLNRGAYGYTF	TGTGCCAGCCGCCTAAACAGGGGTGCCTATGGCTACACCTTC
TRBV28	TRBD2	.	TRBJ2-2	CASGRGGDTGELFF	TGTGCCAGCGGGCGGGGAGGGGACACCGGGGAGCTGTTTTTT